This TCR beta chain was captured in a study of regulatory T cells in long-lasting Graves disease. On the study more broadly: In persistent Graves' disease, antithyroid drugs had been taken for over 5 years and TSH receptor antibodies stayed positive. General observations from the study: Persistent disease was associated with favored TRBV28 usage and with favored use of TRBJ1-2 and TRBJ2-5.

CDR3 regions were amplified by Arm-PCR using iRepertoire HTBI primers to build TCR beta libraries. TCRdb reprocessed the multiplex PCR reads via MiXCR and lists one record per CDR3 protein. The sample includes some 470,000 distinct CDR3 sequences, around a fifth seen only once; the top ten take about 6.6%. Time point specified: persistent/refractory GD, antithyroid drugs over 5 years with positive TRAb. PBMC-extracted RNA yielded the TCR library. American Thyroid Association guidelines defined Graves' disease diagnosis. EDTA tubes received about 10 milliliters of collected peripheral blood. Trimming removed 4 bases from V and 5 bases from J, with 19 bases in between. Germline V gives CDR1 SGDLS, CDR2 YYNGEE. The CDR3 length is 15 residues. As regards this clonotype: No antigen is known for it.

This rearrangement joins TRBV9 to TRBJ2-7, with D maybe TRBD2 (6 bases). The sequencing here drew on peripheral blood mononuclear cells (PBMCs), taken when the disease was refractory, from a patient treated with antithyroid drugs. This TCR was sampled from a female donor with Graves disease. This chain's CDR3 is CASSQDEGGEDEQYF. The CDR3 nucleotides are TGTGCCAGCAGCCAAGACGAGGGAGGCGAGGACGAGCAGTACTTC.